These T cell receptor beta chains were read from a single sample in a study of control samples from healthy donors and cancer patients. The protocol was immunoSEQ multiplex PCR, while the TCRdb copy is restricted to in-frame clones and leaves out a portion. The data contain around 26,000 clones, roughly four fifths of them seen just once; the ten biggest clones take up approximately 22%. Sequenced: PBMCs. These receptor sequences come from a man aged 55 to 70 with colorectal cancer. CDR3s include the opening cysteine and the closing phenylalanine or tryptophan. Fields, in order: J gene, D gene, V gene, clone size, CDR3 DNA, CDR3 protein. The D gene is left open where the match is weak. For some rows the clone size is stated as once, few or many, or as a class when expanded; others skip it.

J gene: TRBJ1-2
D gene: -
V gene: TRBV5-1
clone size: -
CDR3 DNA: TGCGCCAGCAGCTCGGGGGAAAACTATGGCTACACCTTC
CDR3 protein: CASSSGENYGYTF

J gene: TRBJ2-2
D gene: TRBD1
V gene: TRBV6-5
clone size: once
CDR3 DNA: TGTGCCAGCGGGACAGGGGGAACCGGGGAGCTGTTTTTT
CDR3 protein: CASGTGGTGELFF

J gene: TRBJ1-1
D gene: -
V gene: TRBV6-6
clone size: -
CDR3 DNA: TGTGCCAGCAGTTTAACAGAGAACACTGAAGCTTTCTTT
CDR3 protein: CASSLTENTEAFF

J gene: TRBJ1-2
D gene: -
V gene: TRBV27
clone size: -
CDR3 DNA: TGTGCCAGCTATACCCTGCACTCAGCTAACTATGGCTACACCTTC
CDR3 protein: CASYTLHSANYGYTF

J gene: TRBJ1-5
D gene: TRBD1
V gene: TRBV19
clone size: -
CDR3 DNA: TGTGCCAGTAGTACTGGTACAGGGGCCAATCAGCCCCAGCATTTT
CDR3 protein: CASSTGTGANQPQHF

J gene: TRBJ1-2
D gene: TRBD1
V gene: TRBV2
clone size: -
CDR3 DNA: TGTGCCAGCAGTCGGGACAGCGGCAACTATGGCTACACCTTC
CDR3 protein: CASSRDSGNYGYTF

J gene: TRBJ1-5
D gene: -
V gene: TRBV12-3/TRBV12-4
clone size: -
CDR3 DNA: TGTGCCAGCAGTTTTGGCAATCAGCCCCAGCATTTT
CDR3 protein: CASSFGNQPQHF

J gene: TRBJ2-2
D gene: -
V gene: TRBV19
clone size: few
CDR3 DNA: TGTGCCAGTAGTTGGCCAGTCACCGGGGAGCTGTTTTTT
CDR3 protein: CASSWPVTGELFF

J gene: TRBJ1-5
D gene: -
V gene: TRBV5-1
clone size: -
CDR3 DNA: TGCGCCAGCAGCTTGGAGGTCGCCGCACCCCAGCATTTT
CDR3 protein: CASSLEVAAPQHF

J gene: TRBJ1-1
D gene: TRBD1
V gene: TRBV10-3
clone size: -
CDR3 DNA: TGTGCCATCAGTGGCCCGGGACAGGGGTTCACTGAAGCTTTCTTT
CDR3 protein: CAISGPGQGFTEAFF

J gene: TRBJ1-3
D gene: -
V gene: TRBV5-6
clone size: -
CDR3 DNA: TGTGCCAGCAGCTTGTTACGGGACGGCTCTGGAAACACCATATATTTT
CDR3 protein: CASSLLRDGSGNTIYF

J gene: TRBJ1-3
D gene: -
V gene: TRBV10-3
clone size: -
CDR3 DNA: TGTGCCATCAGTGAGTCGCGTGGGGTGGCTGGAAACACCATATATTTT
CDR3 protein: CAISESRGVAGNTIYF

J gene: TRBJ2-5
D gene: -
V gene: TRBV30
clone size: large
CDR3 DNA: TGTGCCTGGAGTGTACAGGCGGGGAAAGAGACCCAGTACTTC
CDR3 protein: CAWSVQAGKETQYF

J gene: TRBJ2-2
D gene: TRBD2
V gene: TRBV5-5
clone size: -
CDR3 DNA: TGTGCCAGCAGTAATACCTTAGCGGGGGGAGGAACCGGGGAGCTGTTTTTT
CDR3 protein: CASSNTLAGGGTGELFF

J gene: TRBJ1-5
D gene: -
V gene: TRBV21-1
clone size: -
CDR3 DNA: TGTGCCAGCAGCAAAGGTCGTTGGAGGGGGCAAAGCGGCAATCAGCCCCAGCATTTT
CDR3 protein: CASSKGRWRGQSGNQPQHF

J gene: TRBJ1-4
D gene: -
V gene: TRBV7-9
clone size: -
CDR3 DNA: TGTGCCAGCAGCCGACGAGGGGCAACTAATGAAAAACTGTTTTTT
CDR3 protein: CASSRRGATNEKLFF